This T cell receptor beta chain is from a study of cytomegalovirus exposure and HLA in healthy donors. Study results and limitations: TCR association rates varied by HLA locus in a later analysis, with DRB1 highest and HLA-C lowest.

PCR primers comprised 60 Vbeta and 13 Jbeta primers. The data were produced by immunoSEQ multiplex PCR, yet TCRdb's version contains in-frame clones alone and is incomplete. The sample contains around 150,000 clones, roughly 87% of which appear only once. The germline CDR1 and CDR2 sequences are SGHVS and FNYEAQ. This CDR3 spans 14 amino acids. V was trimmed by 5 bases and J by 0 bases, leaving 10 bases between them. The table lists this clone with a few counts. The antigen remains unidentified. The sequenced sample consisted of PBMCs. The V gene is TRBV7-6, the J gene TRBJ1-2, with D hard to call. This TCR came from a man aged 45-65 years in good health and CMV-seropositive. For the CDR3, the DNA is TGTGCCAGCAGCGACTTTCCCTCTAACTATGGCTACACCTTC. Translation: CASSDFPSNYGYTF.